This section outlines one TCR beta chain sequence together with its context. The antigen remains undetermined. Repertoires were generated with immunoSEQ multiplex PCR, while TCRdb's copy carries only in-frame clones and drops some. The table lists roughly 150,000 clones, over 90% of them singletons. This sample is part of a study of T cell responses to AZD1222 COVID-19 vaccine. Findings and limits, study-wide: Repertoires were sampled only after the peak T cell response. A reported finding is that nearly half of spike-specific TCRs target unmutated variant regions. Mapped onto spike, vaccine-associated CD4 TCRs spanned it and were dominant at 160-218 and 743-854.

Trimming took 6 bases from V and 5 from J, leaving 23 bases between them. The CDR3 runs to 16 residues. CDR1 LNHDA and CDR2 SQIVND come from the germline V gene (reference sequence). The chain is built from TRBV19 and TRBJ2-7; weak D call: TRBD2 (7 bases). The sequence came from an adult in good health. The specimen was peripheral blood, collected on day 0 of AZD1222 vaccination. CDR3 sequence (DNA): TGTGCCAGTAGCGCCCGCGGGGGCTTAGTGTGGAACGAGCAGTACTTC. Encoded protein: CASSARGGLVWNEQYF.